This entry lists 5 T cell receptor beta chains sequenced from one sample in a study of shared clonotypes between healthy human individuals. The repertoire was sequenced with immunoSEQ multiplex PCR; TCRdb's copy has only in-frame clones and lacks some. The sample contains about 480,000 clones, roughly 78% of which appear only once. The sequencing sample was made of PBMCs. The receptors derive from a woman in her forties in good health. Some clones in this sample may be carry-over from other donors' samples.

J is TRBJ2-3 and V is TRBV29-1, with no clear D. In germline, CDR1 is SQVTM, CDR2 ANQGSEA. Trimming pared 3 bases from V and 4 bases from J, leaving 11 bases between. This CDR3 has 13 residues. This CDR3 reads CSVEWVFADTQYF. Here the CDR3 DNA reads TGCAGCGTTGAGTGGGTGTTCGCAGATACGCAGTATTTT.

J is TRBJ2-7 and V is TRBV18; no definite D call. The germline CDR1 and CDR2 sequences are KGHSH and LQKENI. The CDR3 consists of 14 residues. The V and J ends lost 2 bases and 1 base respectively, with 9 bases between them. The CDR3 sequence is CASSPGQNSYEQYF. In DNA, the CDR3 is TGTGCCAGCTCACCAGGGCAGAATTCCTACGAGCAGTACTTC. The entire variable domain, with the rest obtained from reference TRBV18 and TRBJ2-7, is as follows: NAGVMQNPRHLVRRRGQEARLRCSPMKGHSHVYWYRQLPEEGLKFMVYLQKENIIDESGMPKERFSAEFPKEGPSILRIQQVVRGDSAAYFCASSPGQNSYEQYFGPGTRLTVT.

This clone was recorded once. J is TRBJ2-3 and V is TRBV18, with D maybe TRBD2 (6 bases). This CDR3 comprises 15 residues. Germline values: CDR1 KGHSH, CDR2 LQKENI. The V gene lost 3 bases and the J gene lost 5 bases, with 15 bases spanning the gap. The CDR3 sequence is CASSPIAAVGDTQYF. For the CDR3, the DNA is TGTGCCAGCTCACCCATAGCGGCGGTTGGAGATACGCAGTATTTT.

This chain links TRBV7-2 with TRBJ1-4; tentatively, D is TRBD1 (6 bases). This CDR3 region has 14 residues. V shed 5 bases and J shed 12 bases, with 19 bases lying between them. In germline, CDR1 is SGHTA, CDR2 FQGNSA. The CDR3 protein is CASSLAGQGTELFF. In DNA form, the CDR3 reads TGTGCCAGCAGCCTCGCGGGGCAGGGGACCGAACTGTTTTTT.

This rearrangement joins TRBV9 to TRBJ2-5; 8 bases are shared with TRBD2. Trimming took 3 bases from V and 5 from J; bases not matched to a gene: 6. The germline V gene encodes CDR1 SGDLS and CDR2 YYNGEE. This CDR3 spans 14 amino acids. CDR3 sequence: CASSGSGRGETQYF. Here the CDR3 DNA reads TGTGCCAGCAGCGGGAGCGGGAGAGGTGAGACCCAGTACTTC. Together with reference TRBV9 and TRBJ2-5, the CDR3 gives the full variable domain: DSGVTQTPKHLITATGQRVTLRCSPRSGDLSVYWYQQSLDQGLQFLIQYYNGEERAKGNILERFSAQQFPDLHSELNLSSLELGDSALYFCASSGSGRGETQYFGPGTRLLVL.